Below, 20 T cell receptor beta chains from the same sample are listed, as sequenced in a study of OX40 agonist ivuxolimab in advanced cancers. Using immunoSEQ multiplex PCR, the repertoire was profiled, and TCRdb retains in-frame clones only, with some absent. The profile shows 40,000 to 45,000 clones, 75% to 90% of them singletons. The material sequenced was CD4+ or CD8+ T cells sorted from blood, taken in a trial of the OX40 agonist ivuxolimab. The receptors come from an adult with an advanced solid tumor such as melanoma, head and neck, liver or kidney cancer.

V and J are TRBV11-1 and TRBJ2-1; TRBD1 might be the D (6 bases). The germline V and J ends were trimmed by 2 bases and 3 bases, with 14 bases remaining between them. The CDR3 has 16 amino acids. Germline V CDR1 and CDR2: SGHAT, FQDESV (reference sequence). The chain's CDR3 is CASSLKKGHRYNEQFF. CDR3 coding DNA: TGTGCCAGCAGCTTAAAGAAGGGACATCGCTACAATGAGCAGTTCTTC.

The V and J genes are TRBV2 and TRBJ2-1, with TRBD1 as a possible D gene (5 bases). Trimming took off 8 bases at V and 3 bases at J, with 5 bases between the two ends. Germline loops: CDR1 SNHLY, CDR2 FYNNEI. The CDR3 covers 11 residues. In DNA, the CDR3 is TGTGCCAGCCAGGGCTACAATGAGCAGTTCTTC. It encodes CASQGYNEQFF.

This chain connects TRBV7-9 to TRBJ2-1, with TRBD2 matching over 9 bases. CDR1 and CDR2 (germline): SEHNR, FQNEAQ (reference sequence). The CDR3 contains 17 residues. The V gene end was trimmed by 1 base and the J gene end by 1 base; junction bases not matched to a gene: 5. CDR3 sequence reads: CASSLGASGNSYNEQFF. The CDR3, as DNA: TGTGCCAGCAGCTTAGGGGCTAGCGGGAATTCCTACAATGAGCAGTTCTTC.

CDR3 sequence (DNA): TGTGCCAGCAGTGAATACGGGAACAAGCAGTTCTTC. Its protein product is CASSEYGNKQFF. The chain carries TRBV2 and TRBJ2-1, with D possibly matching TRBD2 (5 bases). Germline values: CDR1 SNHLY, CDR2 FYNNEI. V lost 2 bases to trimming and J lost 11 bases, with 10 bases between them. CDR3 length: 12 residues.

As DNA, the CDR3 is TGTGCCAGCAGTTACGGAGGGCTCAGCACAGATACGCAGTATTTT. The encoded protein is CASSYGGLSTDTQYF. The chain employs TRBV6-5 and TRBJ2-3, with D maybe TRBD2 (6 bases). Trimming took off 2 bases at V and 0 bases at J, with 9 bases between the two ends. CDR3 length: 15 amino acids. Germline CDR1 MNHEY, CDR2 SVGAGI.

Written as DNA, the CDR3 is TGTGCCAGCAGCAAAGAGGGAACTAGCGGGAGGCTCGGGGGAGATACGCAGTATTTT. This translates into CASSKEGTSGRLGGDTQYF. V gene TRBV21-1 combines with J gene TRBJ2-3; TRBD2 reflects the table's D call only, with no check against the DNA. TRBV21-1 is termed a pseudogene. CDR3 size: 19 residues.

V and J are TRBV19 and TRBJ2-5, with TRBD1 matching 9 bases. Germline V gives CDR1 LNHDA, CDR2 SQIVND (reference sequence). The CDR3 length is 12 residues. Unmatched junction bases numbered 4, after V lost 10 bases and J lost 4 bases. The CDR3 DNA is TGTGCCACCCAGACAGGGGGAGAGACCCAGTACTTC. Translation: CATQTGGETQYF.

The chain combines TRBV6-5 with TRBJ2-3; 8 bases fit TRBD1. Trimming removed 4 bases from V and 7 bases from J; junction bases left unmatched: 4. The germline V gene has CDR1 MNHEY and CDR2 SVGAGI. This CDR3 region has 13 residues. The CDR3 coding sequence is TGTGCCAGCAGTTCCCACAGGGGGAATACGCAGTATTTT. Encoded protein: CASSSHRGNTQYF.

The CDR3 reads CASGSANYGYTF. The CDR3 DNA reads TGTGCCAGCGGCTCAGCTAACTATGGCTACACCTTC. The genes are TRBV7-3 and TRBJ1-2; D call uncertain. Per the germline V gene, CDR1 is SGHTA and CDR2 is FQGTGA. The germline V and J ends were trimmed by 8 bases and 0 bases, with 7 bases remaining between them. CDR3 length equals 12 residues.

The chain carries TRBV11-2 and TRBJ2-3; TRBD1 is a possible D gene (6 bases). CDR1 is SGHAT, CDR2 FQNNGV, per germline. The V and J ends lost 4 bases and 3 bases respectively, with 11 bases between them. There are 14 residues in the CDR3. CDR3 protein: CASSSGQNTDTQYF. The CDR3 nucleotides are TGTGCCAGCAGCTCGGGACAAAATACAGATACGCAGTATTTT.

The V gene is TRBV18, the J gene TRBJ1-1, with D unresolved. In germline, CDR1 is KGHSH, CDR2 LQKENI. Trimming removed 0 bases from V and 1 base from J, with 9 bases in between. CDR3 length: 15 residues. The CDR3 protein is CASSPPVKGNTEAFF. The CDR3 DNA follows: TGTGCCAGCTCACCACCGGTAAAGGGGAACACTGAAGCTTTCTTT.

This chain uses TRBV5-1 with TRBJ1-5; 10 positions agree with TRBD1. J was trimmed by 4 bases and V by 0 bases; bases with no gene match: 1. CDR1 and CDR2 (germline): SGHRS, YFSETQ. The CDR3 consists of 15 residues. In nucleotides, the CDR3 is TGCGCCAGCAGCTTGGGACAGGGGGCGAATCAGCCCCAGCATTTT. Translation: CASSLGQGANQPQHF.

The V and J genes are TRBV19 and TRBJ2-5; D unclear. Germline CDR1 reads LNHDA; CDR2 reads SQIVND (reference sequence). Trimming cost V 3 bases and J 7 bases, with 9 bases left between them. This CDR3 has 12 amino acids. The CDR3 DNA is TGTGCCAGTAGTATGAGCTCTGGGACCCAGTACTTC. Encoded protein: CASSMSSGTQYF. Looking up the rest from reference TRBV19 and TRBJ2-5 gives the full variable domain: DGGITQSPKYLFRKEGQNVTLSCEQNLNHDAMYWYRQDPGQGLRLIYYSQIVNDFQKGDIAEGYSVSREKKESFPLTVTSAQKNPTAFYLCASSMSSGTQYFGPGTRLLVL.

The rearrangement joins TRBV6-1 to TRBJ2-7; D is unclear. The germline V gene encodes CDR1 MNHNS and CDR2 SASEGT. The ends were cut back, 4 bases at V and 3 bases at J, with 13 bases in the middle. There are 14 residues in the CDR3. The CDR3 region is CASSGLRQNYEQYF. The CDR3 DNA reads TGTGCCAGCAGTGGCCTCCGACAAAACTACGAGCAGTACTTC.

This chain connects TRBV7-9 to TRBJ2-6, with D perhaps matching TRBD2 (6 bases). CDR1 and CDR2 from the germline V gene are SEHNR and FQNEAQ (reference sequence). The V gene lost 9 bases and the J gene lost 1 base, with 16 bases spanning the gap. The CDR3 loop spans 16 amino acids. DNA of the CDR3: TGTGCCAGTAGGGACTTCACCCATTCTGGGGCCAACGTCCTGACTTTC. Translating gives CASRDFTHSGANVLTF.

The chain uses TRBV30 and TRBJ1-5; no clear D. Per the germline V gene, CDR1 is GTSNPN and CDR2 is SVGIG (reference sequence). The CDR3 covers 14 residues. V gave up 2 bases and J gave up 1 base, with 9 bases separating them. Written as DNA, the CDR3 is TGTGCCTGGAGTCGAGGAATAAGCAATCAGCCCCAGCATTTT. Amino acid sequence: CAWSRGISNQPQHF.

V and J are TRBV23-1 and TRBJ1-1, with 10 bases lining up with TRBD1. TRBV23-1 is classed as an ORF, of uncertain function. This CDR3 is built from 17 residues. The ends lost 4 bases at V and 2 bases at J; junction bases unmatched: 10. The chain's CDR3 is CASSPPSDRGGNTEAFF. For the CDR3, the DNA is TGCGCCAGCAGTCCTCCTTCGGACAGGGGGGGTAACACTGAAGCTTTCTTT.

This clone occurred a few times. The V call is TRBV15, the J call TRBJ2-1; 7 bases are a match to TRBD2. Looked up from germline, CDR1 is LNHNV and CDR2 is YYDKDF (reference sequence). Trimming at V came to 1 base and at J to 2 bases, leaving 5 bases not matched to a gene. The CDR3 totals 16 residues. CDR3 DNA: TGTGCCACCAGCAGAGGCGGCGGGAGTACCTACAATGAGCAGTTCTTC. Its translation is CATSRGGGSTYNEQFF.

The genes are TRBV2 and TRBJ1-4, with a weak D call TRBD1 (6 bases). CDR1 SNHLY and CDR2 FYNNEI come from the germline V gene. CDR3 length equals 13 residues. Trimming removed 7 bases from V and 8 bases from J, with 14 bases in between. In nucleotides, the CDR3 is TGTGCCAGCATACAGGGAAGGGACGAAAAACTGTTTTTT. This codes for CASIQGRDEKLFF.

The chain is built from TRBV7-2 and TRBJ1-4; D ambiguous. The length of the CDR3 is 16 residues. Looked up from germline, CDR1 is SGHTA and CDR2 is FQGNSA. V was shortened by 0 bases and J by 5 bases, with 13 bases between the two germline ends. The CDR3 loop is CASSLAPAGANEKLFF. The DNA for the CDR3 is TGTGCCAGCAGCTTAGCCCCGGCAGGTGCGAATGAAAAACTGTTTTTT.